The 8 T cell receptor beta chains in this list originate from one sample, sequenced in a study of blood T cell repertoires in COVID-19. Generated by immunoSEQ multiplex PCR, the TCRdb table keeps only in-frame clones and is missing some. The sample records roughly 100,000 clones, around 73% being singletons. Specimen: peripheral blood. These TCRs come from a man in his sixties with active or convalescent COVID-19.

The rearrangement joins TRBV6-2 or TRBV6-3 to TRBJ1-2, with D possibly matching TRBD1 (6 bases). This CDR3 is built from 12 residues. V shed 4 bases and J shed 4 bases, with 7 bases lying between them. Germline CDR1 reads MNHEY; CDR2 reads SVGEGT. The CDR3 here is CASSLGGYGYTF. CDR3 bases: TGTGCCAGCAGTTTAGGGGGCTATGGCTACACCTTC.

V is TRBV10-2 and J is TRBJ1-3; 8 bases are shared with TRBD1. The CDR3 is made up of 14 amino acids. The J segment lost 4 bases and the V segment lost 6 bases, leaving 5 bases of the junction unmatched. In germline, CDR1 is WSHSY, CDR2 SAAADI. The CDR3 region is CASSETGVGNTIYF. DNA of the CDR3: TGCGCCAGCAGCGAGACAGGGGTCGGAAACACCATATATTTT.

The chain employs TRBV28 and TRBJ1-6, with D uncertain. With 5 bases removed from V and 6 bases from J, the gap between germline ends came to 8 bases. Germline loops: CDR1 MDHEN, CDR2 SYDVKM. There are 13 residues in the CDR3. The CDR3, as DNA: TGTGCCAGCAGTATACAGCCTAATTCACCCCTCCACTTT. It specifies CASSIQPNSPLHF. Full variable domain (missing parts from reference TRBV28 and TRBJ1-6): DVKVTQSSRYLVKRTGEKVFLECVQDMDHENMFWYRQDPGLGLRLIYFSYDVKMKEKGDIPEGYSVSREKKERFSLILESASTNQTSMYLCASSIQPNSPLHFGNGTRLTVT.

V is TRBV7-8 and J is TRBJ1-6; D is perhaps TRBD1 (5 bases). The germline V and J ends were trimmed by 1 base and 9 bases, with 16 bases remaining between them. Germline V CDR1 and CDR2: SGHVS, FQNEAQ. CDR3 size: 16 residues. CDR3 in DNA: TGTGCCAGCAGCTTAGGCTTGGCAGGGATTGGTTCACCCCTCCACTTT. Translated, it gives CASSLGLAGIGSPLHF.

This clone was seen a single time. The rearrangement uses TRBV12-3 or TRBV12-4 and TRBJ2-7, with 8 bases that match TRBD1. There are 13 residues in the CDR3. Germline trimming cut 6 bases from V and 2 bases from J; bases unmatched to any gene: 3. The CDR3 region has the DNA TGTGCCAGCAGCCGGGACAGGACCTACGAGCAGTACTTC. As protein: CASSRDRTYEQYF.

This clone showed up just once. The J gene is TRBJ2-3, the V gene TRBV5-1, with 8 bases lining up with TRBD2. Per germline, CDR1 SGHRS and CDR2 YFSETQ. The V gene end was trimmed by 1 base and the J gene end by 9 bases; junction bases not matched to a gene: 7. The CDR3 is 14 residues long. CDR3 loop: CASSLKSGSETQYF. CDR3 nucleotides: TGCGCCAGCAGCTTGAAAAGCGGGAGTGAGACGCAGTATTTT.

This clone was seen only once. CDR3: CASSDPGNTGELFF. For the CDR3, the DNA is TGTGCCAGCAGTGACCCAGGGAACACCGGGGAGCTGTTTTTT. The rearrangement joins TRBV6-1 to TRBJ2-2; D gene ambiguous. CDR1 is MNHNS and CDR2 is SASEGT in the germline V gene. This CDR3 has 14 amino acids. V was shortened by 3 bases and J by 1 base, with 6 bases between the two germline ends.

Only one count was recorded for this clone. This chain links TRBV14 with TRBJ2-2; 14 bases match TRBD2. V lost 2 bases to trimming and J lost 3 bases; unmatched junction nucleotides: 2. The CDR3 loop spans 17 amino acids. In germline, CDR1 is SGHDN, CDR2 FVKESK. CDR3 region: CASSQPGLAGDTGELFF. CDR3 bases: TGTGCCAGCAGCCAACCGGGACTAGCGGGAGACACCGGGGAGCTGTTTTTT.